This T cell receptor beta chain came from a study of T cells in Graves' hyperthyroidism and ophthalmopathy. Study conclusions and caveats: Ophthalmopathy, which appeared later, was predicted by the model a median roughly 6.4 months before onset.

Authors of the study amplified TCR beta CDR3 regions from RNA transcripts. The HTBI set primed first-round TCR CDR3 RT-PCR. A single record per CDR3 protein comes from TCRdb applying MiXCR to the multiplex PCR reads. The sample holds a few hundred thousand distinct CDR3 sequences; about 15% are singletons and the top ten take around a third. As for this clonotype: Antigen unknown. A much larger clone differs from this one at a single base, so this may be a read error.

CDR1 DFQATT and CDR2 SNEGSKA come from the germline V gene (reference sequence). The CDR3 extends over 14 amino acids. The receptor's source is a woman between 25 and 40 years old with Graves' hyperthyroidism. This chain uses TRBV20-1 with TRBJ2-1, with TRBD2 identical over 12 bases. Sequenced input: blood. The DNA for the CDR3 is TGCAGTGCGTCAGGGACTAGCGGGTACAATGAGCAGCTCTTC. Translation gives CSASGTSGYNEQLF.